The 2 T cell receptor beta chains below all came from one sample that was sequenced in a study of cytomegalovirus exposure and HLA in healthy donors. Primers included in the PCR were 60 Vbeta and 13 Jbeta primers. Only in-frame clones appear in the TCRdb table, and some are missing; sequencing was by immunoSEQ multiplex PCR. The top ten hold 0.63% of the sample, which has approximately 220,000 clones, just over 75% seen once. The sequencing input was PBMCs. All receptors derive from a man younger than 35 in good health and CMV-seronegative.

The V call is TRBV2, the J call TRBJ2-3, with 8 bases identical to TRBD1. J was trimmed by 0 bases and V by 6 bases; bases with no gene match: 5. The CDR3 is 15 amino acids. Germline CDR1 is SNHLY and CDR2 is FYNNEI. The CDR3 region has the DNA TGTGCCAGCAGCAGACAGGGGACTAGCACAGATACGCAGTATTTT. The encoded protein is CASSRQGTSTDTQYF.

This rearrangement joins TRBV6-6 to TRBJ2-7; 10 bases match TRBD2. CDR3 length equals 15 residues. Germline V lookup: CDR1 MNHNY, CDR2 SVGAGI (reference sequence). J was trimmed by 0 bases and V by 7 bases; bases with no gene match: 6. CDR3 bases: TGTGCCAGCACCCACCTAGCGGGGGACTCCTACGAGCAGTACTTC. The encoded protein is CASTHLAGDSYEQYF.